This T cell receptor (beta chain) was captured by sequencing in a study of Ad26.COV2.S vaccination and SARS-CoV-2 variants. This sample's treatment: around 19 received Ad26.COV2.S at low or high dose, single or two shots; about 5 received placebo; per-sample allocation not given. Samples were taken on day 63 after the first vaccine or placebo injection. The data were produced by immunoSEQ multiplex PCR, yet TCRdb's version contains in-frame clones alone and is incomplete. This table has approximately 360,000 clones, about 83% appearing once. CDR1 SGHRS and CDR2 YFSETQ come from the germline V gene. CDR3 size: 13 residues. The V end was cut by 4 bases, the J end by 8 bases, with 15 bases between.

This clonotype originated in a person aged 18 to 59 who received the Ad26.COV2.S COVID-19 vaccine or a placebo. Here the sequenced sample was peripheral blood, taken in a trial of Ad26.COV2.S vaccine versus placebo. The chain employs TRBV5-1 and TRBJ1-2; D may be TRBD1 (6 bases). For the CDR3, the DNA is TGCGCCAGCAGCCCACGGGGAGGGGGAGGCTACACCTTC. Protein: CASSPRGGGGYTF.